This TCR beta chain was retrieved from a study of blood T cell repertoires in COVID-19. The CDR3 is made up of 13 amino acids. Looked up from germline, CDR1 is MGHDK and CDR2 is SYGVNS. V dropped 7 bases and J dropped 3 bases, with 12 bases sitting between them. Sequenced by immunoSEQ multiplex PCR; TCRdb stores in-frame clones only, minus some. Seen here are about 210,000 clones, roughly 90% observed once, and the top ten hold around 10%. The study recruited people aged about 18 to 95 years across roughly 25 US areas. The sample was PBMCs or T cells enriched from blood (not recorded which). This sequence was found in a young man with acute COVID-19. The chain uses TRBV25-1 and TRBJ1-1; D possibly corresponds to TRBD1 (6 bases). The DNA for the CDR3 is TGTGCCAGCACCCAAGGGGGGGACACTGAAGCTTTCTTT. Translating it yields CASTQGGDTEAFF. The entire variable domain, with the rest obtained from reference TRBV25-1 and TRBJ1-1, is as follows: EADIYQTPRYLVIGTGKKITLECSQTMGHDKMYWYQQDPGMELHLIHYSYGVNSTEKGDLSSESTVSRIRTEHFPLTLESARPSHTSQYLCASTQGGDTEAFFGQGTRLTVV.